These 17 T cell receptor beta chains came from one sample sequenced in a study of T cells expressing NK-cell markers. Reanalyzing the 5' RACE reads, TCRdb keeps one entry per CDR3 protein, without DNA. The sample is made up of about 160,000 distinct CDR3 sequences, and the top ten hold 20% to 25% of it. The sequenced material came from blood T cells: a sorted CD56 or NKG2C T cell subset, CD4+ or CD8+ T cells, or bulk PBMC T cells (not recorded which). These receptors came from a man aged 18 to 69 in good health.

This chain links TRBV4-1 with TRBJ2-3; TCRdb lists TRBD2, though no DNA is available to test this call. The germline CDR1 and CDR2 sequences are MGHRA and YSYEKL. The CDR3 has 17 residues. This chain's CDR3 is CASSQLLGGRSTDTQYF.

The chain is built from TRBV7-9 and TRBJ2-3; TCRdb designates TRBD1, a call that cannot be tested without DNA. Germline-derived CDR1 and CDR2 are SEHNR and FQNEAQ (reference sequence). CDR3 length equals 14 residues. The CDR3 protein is CASSQPQLGDTQYF.

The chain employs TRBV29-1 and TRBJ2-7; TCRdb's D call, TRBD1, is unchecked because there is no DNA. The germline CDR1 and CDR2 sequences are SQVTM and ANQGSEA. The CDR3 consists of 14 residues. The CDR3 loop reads CSVQSRDRDYEQYF.

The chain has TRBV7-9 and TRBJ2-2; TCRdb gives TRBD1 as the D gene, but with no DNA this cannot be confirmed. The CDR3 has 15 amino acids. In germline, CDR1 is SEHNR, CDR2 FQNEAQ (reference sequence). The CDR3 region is CASTPDRGNTGELFF.

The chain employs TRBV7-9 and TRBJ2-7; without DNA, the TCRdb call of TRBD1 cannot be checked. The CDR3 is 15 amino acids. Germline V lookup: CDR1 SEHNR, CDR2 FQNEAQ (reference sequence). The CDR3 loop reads CASSATGTGPPEQYF.

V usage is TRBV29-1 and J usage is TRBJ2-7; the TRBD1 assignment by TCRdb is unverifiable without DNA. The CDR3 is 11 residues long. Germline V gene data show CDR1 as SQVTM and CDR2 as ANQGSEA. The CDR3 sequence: CSVEDLGKQYF.

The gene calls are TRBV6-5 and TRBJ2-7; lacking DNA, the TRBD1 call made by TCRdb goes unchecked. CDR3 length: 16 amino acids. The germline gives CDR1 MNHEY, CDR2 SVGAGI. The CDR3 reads CASSYSRQGAVDEQYF.

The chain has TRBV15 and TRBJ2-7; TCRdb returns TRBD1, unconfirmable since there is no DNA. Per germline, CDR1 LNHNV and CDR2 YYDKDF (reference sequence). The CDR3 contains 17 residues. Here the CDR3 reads CATSGIPRDRDSYEQYF.

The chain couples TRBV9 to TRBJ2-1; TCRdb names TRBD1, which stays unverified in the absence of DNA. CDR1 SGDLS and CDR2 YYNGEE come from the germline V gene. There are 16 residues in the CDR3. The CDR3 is CASSVGGSRSYNEQFF.

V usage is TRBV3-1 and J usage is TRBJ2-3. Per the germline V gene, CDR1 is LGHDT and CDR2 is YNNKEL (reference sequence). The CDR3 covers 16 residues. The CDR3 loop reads CASSQDLGTSTDTQYF.

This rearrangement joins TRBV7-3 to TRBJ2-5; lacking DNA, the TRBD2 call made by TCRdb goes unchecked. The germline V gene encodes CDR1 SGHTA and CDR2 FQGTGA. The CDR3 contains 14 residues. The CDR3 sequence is CASSLLAGGETQYF.

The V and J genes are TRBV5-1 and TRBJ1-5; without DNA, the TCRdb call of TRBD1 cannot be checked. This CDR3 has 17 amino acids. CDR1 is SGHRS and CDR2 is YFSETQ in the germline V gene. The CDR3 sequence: CASSWGTGEYGNQPQHF. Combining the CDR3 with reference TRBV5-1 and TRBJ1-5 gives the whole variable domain KAGVTQTPRYLIKTRGQQVTLSCSPISGHRSVSWYQQTPGQGLQFLFEYFSETQRNKGNFPGRFSGRQFSNSRSEMNVSTLELGDSALYLCASSWGTGEYGNQPQHFGDGTRLSIL.

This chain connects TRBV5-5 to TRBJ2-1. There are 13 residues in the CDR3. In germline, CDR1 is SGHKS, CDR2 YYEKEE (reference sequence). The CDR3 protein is CASSLAEGGEQFF. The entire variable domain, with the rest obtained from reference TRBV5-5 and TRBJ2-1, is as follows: DAGVTQSPTHLIKTRGQQVTLRCSPISGHKSVSWYQQVLGQGPQFIFQYYEKEERGRGNFPDRFSARQFPNYSSELNVNALLLGDSALYLCASSLAEGGEQFFGPGTRLTVL.

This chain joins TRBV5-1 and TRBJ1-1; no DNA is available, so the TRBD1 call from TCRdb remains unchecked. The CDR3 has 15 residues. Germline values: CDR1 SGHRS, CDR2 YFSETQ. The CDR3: CASSLVDRVNTEAFF.

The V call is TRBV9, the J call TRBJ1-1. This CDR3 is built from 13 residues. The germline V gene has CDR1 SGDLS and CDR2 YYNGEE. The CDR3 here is CASSVGTGPRAFF.

Here the CDR3 reads CASRRGTGLAGVQETQYF. This chain uses TRBV6-1 with TRBJ2-5; no DNA is available, so the TRBD2 call from TCRdb remains unchecked. This CDR3 has 18 residues. CDR1 is MNHNS, CDR2 SASEGT, per germline.

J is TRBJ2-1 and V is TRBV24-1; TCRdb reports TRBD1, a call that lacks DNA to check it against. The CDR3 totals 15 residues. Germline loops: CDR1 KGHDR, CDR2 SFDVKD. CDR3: CATSDSSDRYNEQFF.